This TCR beta chain originates from a study of blood T cell repertoires in COVID-19. Only in-frame clones appear in the TCRdb table, and some are missing; sequencing was by immunoSEQ multiplex PCR. The table records some 200,000 clones, around nine tenths of them present only once. The length of the CDR3 is 15 residues. In germline, CDR1 is SGHDN, CDR2 FVKESK. J gave up 3 bases and V 4 bases, and 5 bases lay outside the gene matches. The chain recombines TRBV14 with TRBJ1-4; 7 positions agree with TRBD1. The clonotype comes from a man in his forties or fifties with acute or convalescent COVID-19. Sequencing was performed on peripheral blood. CDR3 DNA sequence: TGTGCCAGCAGCCCGCGCGGGACAGCTAATGAAAAACTGTTTTTT. It translates to CASSPRGTANEKLFF. Full variable domain (missing parts from reference TRBV14 and TRBJ1-4): EAGVTQFPSHSVIEKGQTVTLRCDPISGHDNLYWYRRVMGKEIKFLLHFVKESKQDESGMPNNRFLAERTGGTYSTLKVQPAELEDSGVYFCASSPRGTANEKLFFGSGTQLSVL.